A selection of T cell receptor beta chains follows, all from one sample in a study of OX40 agonist ivuxolimab in advanced cancers. The data were produced by immunoSEQ multiplex PCR, yet TCRdb's version contains in-frame clones alone and is incomplete. The sample contains tens of thousands of clones, 87% of which appear only once. The sample here was CD4+ or CD8+ T cells sorted from blood, taken in a trial of the OX40 agonist ivuxolimab. The receptors stem from an adult with an advanced solid tumor such as melanoma, head and neck, liver or kidney cancer. CDR3s include the opening cysteine and the closing phenylalanine or tryptophan. Only part of the rows carry a size: once, few, many, or a class if the clone is expanded.

v_gene: TRBV6-1
abundance: .
CDR3aa: CASSGSEKLFF

v_gene: TRBV14
abundance: .
CDR3aa: CASSQELRVKQFF

v_gene: TRBV5-8
abundance: .
CDR3aa: CASSLGQGLGYTF

v_gene: TRBV4-1
abundance: .
CDR3aa: CASSQQGAYTGNTIYF

v_gene: TRBV6-1
abundance: .
CDR3aa: CASSRGVALYNEQFF

v_gene: TRBV11-2
abundance: few
CDR3aa: CASSLVGLAGTTDTQYF

v_gene: TRBV11-2
abundance: .
CDR3aa: CASSYPGNGEQFF

v_gene: TRBV28
abundance: .
CDR3aa: CACGAYQETQYF

v_gene: TRBV18
abundance: .
CDR3aa: CASSPPAGEAFF

v_gene: TRBV2
abundance: .
CDR3aa: CASRATEQETQYF

v_gene: TRBV7-9
abundance: .
CDR3aa: CASSPGSIETQYF

v_gene: TRBV19
abundance: .
CDR3aa: CASSPRGLNTEAFF

v_gene: TRBV5-1
abundance: .
CDR3aa: CASSNQGLAGDEQYF

v_gene: TRBV6-5
abundance: .
CDR3aa: CASSLQGLDHYEQYF

v_gene: TRBV30
abundance: .
CDR3aa: CAWRNRGGTDTQYF

v_gene: TRBV13
abundance: .
CDR3aa: CASSYGLAGRPTTDTQYF

v_gene: TRBV7-6
abundance: .
CDR3aa: CASSSRTSGRYEQYF

v_gene: TRBV29-1
abundance: .
CDR3aa: CSVENNYEQYF

v_gene: TRBV14
abundance: .
CDR3aa: CASSQVKGAQYF

v_gene: TRBV5-6
abundance: once
CDR3aa: CASTHAEGRTQYF

v_gene: TRBV11-1
abundance: once
CDR3aa: CASSLALTGRAEAFF

v_gene: TRBV19
abundance: .
CDR3aa: CASSRGQESGELFF

v_gene: TRBV19
abundance: .
CDR3aa: CASTQDSSGNTIYF

v_gene: TRBV6-4
abundance: .
CDR3aa: CASSRIQGGEAFF

v_gene: TRBV30
abundance: few
CDR3aa: CAWRPGQGLNGYTF